This T cell receptor beta chain was documented in a study of blood T cell repertoires in COVID-19 (dated by TCRdb to 2020 to 2021). Study-wide context: The collaborator samples originated in the United States, Italy and Spain and spanned the acute and convalescent phases of COVID-19. The prospective study material was composed of cDNA or gDNA derived from T cells, B-cell-depleted T cells, or PBMCs. Where available, HLA class I and class II types were taken from metadata supplied by the sample provider and were not determined by assay-based typing. A freely available public database, intended as a resource for researchers studying the immune response to SARS-CoV-2, is where the repertoires were released. The samples were drawn from two sources: the first 160 participants of the ongoing ImmuneRACE study, and over 1,000 subjects contributed by 6 global collaborators. Nearly every sample came with metadata listing a de-identified subject ID, COVID-19 status, age in years and sex. Subjects who had been exposed to COVID-19, were actively infected with it, or had recovered from it provided the deeply sampled blood TCRbeta repertoires that made up the dataset.

TCRbeta CDR3 regions were amplified from genomic DNA using the immunoSEQ Assay, a bias-controlled multiplex PCR. The paper's processing steps were these. The number of nucleated cells in each sample was estimated by amplification of reference gene primers within the assay. To quantify the absolute abundance of each unique TCRbeta CDR3 rearrangement, sequence reads were collapsed and filtered. For each sample, productive Simpson clonality was calculated by taking the square root of Simpson's diversity index across productive rearrangements. TCRdb took this table from immuneACCESS and kept in-frame rearrangements with V and J called. Such tables lack part of the clones; where checked against another copy, unresolved V genes explain under half of the gap, and the rest is unexplained. V, J and clone size are those of that table, while D and trimming were read from the DNA. Here the sample has about 290,000 clones; 75% to 90% occur a single time. The biggest ten clones account for 1.5% to 2% of the sample.

Enrolling through a virtual design, the prospective study's participants ranged in age from roughly 18 to 90 years and lived across 24 United States geographic areas. In the prospective study, participants were assigned to cohorts based on the clinical history participants reported in a screening survey and a study questionnaire. Recovered participants in ImmuneRACE Cohort 3 were defined as having two consecutive negative NP/OP PCR tests, clearance from a healthcare professional, or resolution of symptoms. In the prospective study, mobile phlebotomists collected whole blood, serum and a nasopharyngeal or oropharyngeal swab from each participant. Participants in the prospective study had the option to provide additional blood draws and questionnaires over an approximately two-month period. Blood samples from the prospective study were shipped frozen or at room temperature prior to DNA extraction.

From its cysteine to its phenylalanine, the CDR3 spans 14 amino acids. The retained sequence is limited to the CDR3, 42 bases, with the frame set at the first base. CDR1 SGHVS and CDR2 FQNEAQ were looked up in the germline V gene. Details on this clone: The clone's antigen remains unknown. A read error may account for a junction end that differs from germline.

The paper's findings and limits, for the study overall: Clinical and demographic metadata were provided uncurated, with the amount varying by source and participant.

The specimen was PBMCs or T cells enriched from blood (not recorded which). The origin of this receptor is a woman aged 40 to 55 who had recovered from COVID-19. The sequence is built from TRBV7-8 and TRBJ2-1; TRBD2 aligns with 7 central bases. The nucleotide sequence is TGTGCCAGCAGCCTAGCGGAGCCCCCCTGGGAGCAGTTCTTC. The translation is CASSLAEPPWEQFF.